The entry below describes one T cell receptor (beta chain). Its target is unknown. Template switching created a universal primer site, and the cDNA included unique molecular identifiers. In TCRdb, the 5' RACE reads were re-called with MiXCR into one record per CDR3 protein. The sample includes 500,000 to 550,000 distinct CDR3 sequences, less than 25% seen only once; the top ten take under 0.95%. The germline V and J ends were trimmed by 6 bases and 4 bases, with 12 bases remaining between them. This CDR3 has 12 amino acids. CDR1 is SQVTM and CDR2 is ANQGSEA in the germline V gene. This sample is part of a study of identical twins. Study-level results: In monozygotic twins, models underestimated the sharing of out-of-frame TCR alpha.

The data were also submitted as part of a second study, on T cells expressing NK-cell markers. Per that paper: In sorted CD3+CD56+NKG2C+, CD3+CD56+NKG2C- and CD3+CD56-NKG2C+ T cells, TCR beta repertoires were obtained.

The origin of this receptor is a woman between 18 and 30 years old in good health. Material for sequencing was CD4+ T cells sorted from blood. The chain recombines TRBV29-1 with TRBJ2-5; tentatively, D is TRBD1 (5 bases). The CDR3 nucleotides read TGCAGCGTGACAGTACCCTTAGAGACCCAGTACTTC. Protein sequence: CSVTVPLETQYF.